This T cell receptor (beta chain) was identified during a study of blood T cell repertoires in COVID-19. Looking at the study overall: Acute and convalescent COVID-19 samples came from the United States, Italy and Spain. Nucleic acid was either cDNA or gDNA, and it came from T cells, B-cell-depleted T cells, or PBMCs.

Seattle's enrolled individuals joined amid active infection and were then monitored longitudinally. In the original workflow: Estimated nucleated cell counts came from reference gene primer amplification. The table came from immunoSEQ multiplex PCR; TCRdb's copy has only in-frame clones and leaves some out. That table supplies the V and J calls and clone size; D and trimming were determined from the DNA. The table shows 150,000 to 200,000 clones, with under 85% occurring only once. V trimming: 3 bases; J trimming: 4 bases; junction bases outside the gene matches: 3. The CDR3 consists of 13 residues. CDR1 SQVTM and CDR2 ANQGSEA come from the germline V gene.

The sequenced sample consisted of peripheral blood. This chain connects TRBV29-1 to TRBJ2-3; 8 bases line up with TRBD2. The TCR originated in a woman aged 70-85 years with COVID-19, enrolled during active disease. CDR3 amino acids: CSVESGSADTQYF. The CDR3 DNA sequence: TGCAGCGTTGAGAGCGGGAGTGCAGATACGCAGTATTTT.